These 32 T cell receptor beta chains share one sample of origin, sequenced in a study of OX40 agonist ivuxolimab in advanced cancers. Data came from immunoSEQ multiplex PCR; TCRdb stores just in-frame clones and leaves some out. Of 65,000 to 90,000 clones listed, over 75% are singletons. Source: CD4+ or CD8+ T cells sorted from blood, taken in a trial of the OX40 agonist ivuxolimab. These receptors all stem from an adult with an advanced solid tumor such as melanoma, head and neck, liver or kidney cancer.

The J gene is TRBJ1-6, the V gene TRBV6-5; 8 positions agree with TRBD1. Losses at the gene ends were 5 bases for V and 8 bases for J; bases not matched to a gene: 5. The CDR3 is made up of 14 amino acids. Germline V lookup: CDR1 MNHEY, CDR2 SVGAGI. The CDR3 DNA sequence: TGTGCCAGCAGTCCCGGACAGGGTTATTCACCCCTCCACTTT. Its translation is CASSPGQGYSPLHF.

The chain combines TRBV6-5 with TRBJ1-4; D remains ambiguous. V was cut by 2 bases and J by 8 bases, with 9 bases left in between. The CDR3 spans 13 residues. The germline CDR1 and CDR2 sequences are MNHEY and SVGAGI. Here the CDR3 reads CASSYEGREKLFF. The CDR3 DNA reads TGTGCCAGCAGTTACGAGGGTCGGGAAAAACTGTTTTTT.

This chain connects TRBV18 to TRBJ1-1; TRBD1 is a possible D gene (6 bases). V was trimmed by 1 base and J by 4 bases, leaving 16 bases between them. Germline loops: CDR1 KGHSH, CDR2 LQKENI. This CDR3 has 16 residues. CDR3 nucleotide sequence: TGTGCCAGCTCACCACGAACAGGGAACGTAATCACTGAAGCTTTCTTT. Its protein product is CASSPRTGNVITEAFF.

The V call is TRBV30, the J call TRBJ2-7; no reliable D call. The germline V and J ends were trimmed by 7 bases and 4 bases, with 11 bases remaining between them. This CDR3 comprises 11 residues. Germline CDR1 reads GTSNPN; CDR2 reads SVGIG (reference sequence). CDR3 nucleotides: TGTGCCTTGGATTACAGTTACGAGCAGTACTTC. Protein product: CALDYSYEQYF. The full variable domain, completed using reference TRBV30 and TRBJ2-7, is SQTIHQWPATLVQPVGSPLSLECTVEGTSNPNLYWYRQAAGRGLQLLFYSVGIGQISSEVPQNLSASRPQDRQFILSSKKLLLSDSGFYLCALDYSYEQYFGPGTRLTVT.

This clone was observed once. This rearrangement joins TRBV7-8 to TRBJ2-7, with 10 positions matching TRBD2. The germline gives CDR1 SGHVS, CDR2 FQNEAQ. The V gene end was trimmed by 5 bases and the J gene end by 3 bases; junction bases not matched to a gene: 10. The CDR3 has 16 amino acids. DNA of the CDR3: TGTGCCAGCAGCCCGTACCGACTAGCGGGCTTCTACGAGCAGTACTTC. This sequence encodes CASSPYRLAGFYEQYF.

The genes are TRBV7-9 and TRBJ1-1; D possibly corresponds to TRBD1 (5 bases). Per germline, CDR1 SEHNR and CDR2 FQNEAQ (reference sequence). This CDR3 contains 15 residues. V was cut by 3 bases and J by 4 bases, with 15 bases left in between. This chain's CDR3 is CASSLSGGLGTEAFF. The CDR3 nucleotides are TGTGCCAGCAGCTTGTCCGGGGGTTTGGGCACTGAAGCTTTCTTT.

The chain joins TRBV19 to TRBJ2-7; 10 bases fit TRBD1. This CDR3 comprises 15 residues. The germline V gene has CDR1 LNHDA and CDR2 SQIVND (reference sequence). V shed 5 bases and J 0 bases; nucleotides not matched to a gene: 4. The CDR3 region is CASSERQGASYEQYF. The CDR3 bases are TGTGCCAGTAGTGAACGACAGGGGGCCTCCTACGAGCAGTACTTC.

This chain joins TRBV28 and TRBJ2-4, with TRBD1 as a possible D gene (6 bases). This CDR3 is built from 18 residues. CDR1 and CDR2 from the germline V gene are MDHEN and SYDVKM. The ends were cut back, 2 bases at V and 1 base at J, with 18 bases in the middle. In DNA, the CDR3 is TGTGCCAGCAGTTTAAGGACTTGGGGGCGAGGGGCCAAAAACATTCAGTACTTC. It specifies CASSLRTWGRGAKNIQYF.

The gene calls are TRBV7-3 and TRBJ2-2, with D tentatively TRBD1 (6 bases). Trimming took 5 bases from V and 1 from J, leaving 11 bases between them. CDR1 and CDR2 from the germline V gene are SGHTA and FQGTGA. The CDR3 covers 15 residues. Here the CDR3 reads CASSRQEVNTGELFF. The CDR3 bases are TGTGCCAGCAGCAGACAGGAGGTGAACACCGGGGAGCTGTTTTTT.

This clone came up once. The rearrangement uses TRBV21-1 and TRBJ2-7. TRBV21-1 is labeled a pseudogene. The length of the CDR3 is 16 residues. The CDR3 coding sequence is TGTGCCAGCAGCAAAGTCGTCTTGGAGGGGGCCTACGAGCAGTACTTC. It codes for CASSKVVLEGAYEQYF.

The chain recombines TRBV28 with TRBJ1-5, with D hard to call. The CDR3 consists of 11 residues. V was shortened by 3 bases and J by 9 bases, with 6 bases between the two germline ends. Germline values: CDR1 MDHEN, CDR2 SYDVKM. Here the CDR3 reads CASSLVGPQHF. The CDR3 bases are TGTGCCAGCAGTTTGGTGGGGCCCCAGCATTTT.

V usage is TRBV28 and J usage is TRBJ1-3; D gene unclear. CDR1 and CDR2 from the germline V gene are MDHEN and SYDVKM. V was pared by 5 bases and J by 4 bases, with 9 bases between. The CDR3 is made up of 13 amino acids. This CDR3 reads CASSQVGGNTIYF. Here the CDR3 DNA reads TGTGCCAGCAGTCAGGTGGGGGGAAACACCATATATTTT. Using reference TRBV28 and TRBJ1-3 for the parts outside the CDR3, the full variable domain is DVKVTQSSRYLVKRTGEKVFLECVQDMDHENMFWYRQDPGLGLRLIYFSYDVKMKEKGDIPEGYSVSREKKERFSLILESASTNQTSMYLCASSQVGGNTIYFGEGSWLTVV.

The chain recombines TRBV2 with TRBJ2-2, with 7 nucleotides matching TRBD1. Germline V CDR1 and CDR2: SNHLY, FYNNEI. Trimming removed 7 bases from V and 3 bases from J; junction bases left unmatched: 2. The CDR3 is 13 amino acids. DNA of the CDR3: TGTGCCAGCATGGGACAGTACACCGGGGAGCTGTTTTTT. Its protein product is CASMGQYTGELFF.

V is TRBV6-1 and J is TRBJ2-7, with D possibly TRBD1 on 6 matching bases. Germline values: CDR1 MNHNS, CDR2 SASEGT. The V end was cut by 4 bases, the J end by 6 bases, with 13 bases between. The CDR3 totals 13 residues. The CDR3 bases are TGTGCCAGCAGTGGGACAGAAACTTCCGAGCAGTACTTC. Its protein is CASSGTETSEQYF.

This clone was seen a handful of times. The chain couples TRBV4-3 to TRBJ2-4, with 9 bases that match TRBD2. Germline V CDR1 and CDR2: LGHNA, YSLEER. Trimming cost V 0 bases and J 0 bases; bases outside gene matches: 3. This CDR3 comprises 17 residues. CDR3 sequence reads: CASSQDAGGGAKNIQYF. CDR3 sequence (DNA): TGCGCCAGCAGCCAAGATGCGGGGGGGGGAGCCAAAAACATTCAGTACTTC.

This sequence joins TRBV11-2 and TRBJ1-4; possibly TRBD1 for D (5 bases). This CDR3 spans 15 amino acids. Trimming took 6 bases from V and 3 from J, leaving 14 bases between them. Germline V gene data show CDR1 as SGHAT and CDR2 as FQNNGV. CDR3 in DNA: TGTGCCAGCAGATCCTCCCTGGGGGCTAATGAAAAACTGTTTTTT. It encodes CASRSSLGANEKLFF.

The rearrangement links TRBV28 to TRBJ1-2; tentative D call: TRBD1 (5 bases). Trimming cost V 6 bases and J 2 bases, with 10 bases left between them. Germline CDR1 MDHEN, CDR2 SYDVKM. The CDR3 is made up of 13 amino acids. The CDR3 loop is CASRLGGNYGYTF. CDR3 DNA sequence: TGTGCCAGCAGGCTCGGGGGGAACTATGGCTACACCTTC.

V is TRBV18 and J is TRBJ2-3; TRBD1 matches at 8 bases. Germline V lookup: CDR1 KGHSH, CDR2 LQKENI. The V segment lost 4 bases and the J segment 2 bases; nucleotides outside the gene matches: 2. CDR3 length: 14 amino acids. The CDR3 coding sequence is TGTGCCAGCTCACTGGGACAGGCCACAGATACGCAGTATTTT. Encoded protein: CASSLGQATDTQYF. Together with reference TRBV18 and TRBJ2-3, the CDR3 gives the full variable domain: NAGVMQNPRHLVRRRGQEARLRCSPMKGHSHVYWYRQLPEEGLKFMVYLQKENIIDESGMPKERFSAEFPKEGPSILRIQQVVRGDSAAYFCASSLGQATDTQYFGPGTRLTVL.

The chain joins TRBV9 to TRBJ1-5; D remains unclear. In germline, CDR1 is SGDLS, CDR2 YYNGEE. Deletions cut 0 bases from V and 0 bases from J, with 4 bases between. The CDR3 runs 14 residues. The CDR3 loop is CASSVESSNQPQHF. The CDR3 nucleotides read TGTGCCAGCAGCGTAGAGAGTAGCAATCAGCCCCAGCATTTT.

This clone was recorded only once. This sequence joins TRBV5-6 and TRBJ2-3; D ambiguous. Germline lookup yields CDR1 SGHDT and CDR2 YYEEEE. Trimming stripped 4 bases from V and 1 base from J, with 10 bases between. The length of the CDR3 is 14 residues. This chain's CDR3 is CASSAPLGTDTQYF. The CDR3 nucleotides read TGTGCCAGCAGCGCCCCCCTAGGCACAGATACGCAGTATTTT.

CDR3 nucleotides: TGTGCCAGCAGCTTCGATATATGGACCTACGAGCAGTACTTC. It yields the protein CASSFDIWTYEQYF. The chain recombines TRBV5-5 with TRBJ2-7; no reliable D call. Trimming removed 2 bases at V and 2 bases at J, with 11 bases between. CDR3 length: 14 amino acids. Germline CDR1 and CDR2: SGHKS and YYEKEE (reference sequence).

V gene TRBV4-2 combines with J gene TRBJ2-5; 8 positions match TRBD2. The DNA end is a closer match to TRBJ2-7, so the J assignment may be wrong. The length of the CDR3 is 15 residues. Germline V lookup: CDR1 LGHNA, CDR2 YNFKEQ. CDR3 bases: TGTGCCAGCAGTTCAACTAGCGGAGCCCCCTACGAGCAGTACTTC. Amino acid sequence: CASSSTSGAPYEQYF.

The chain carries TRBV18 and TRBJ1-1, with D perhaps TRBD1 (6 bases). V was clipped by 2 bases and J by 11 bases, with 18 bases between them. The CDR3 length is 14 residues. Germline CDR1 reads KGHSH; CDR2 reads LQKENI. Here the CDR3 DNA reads TGTGCCAGCTCACCAGGCCGGAATCGACAGGATGCTTTCTTT. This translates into CASSPGRNRQDAFF. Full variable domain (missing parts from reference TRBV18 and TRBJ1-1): NAGVMQNPRHLVRRRGQEARLRCSPMKGHSHVYWYRQLPEEGLKFMVYLQKENIIDESGMPKERFSAEFPKEGPSILRIQQVVRGDSAAYFCASSPGRNRQDAFFGQGTRLTVV.

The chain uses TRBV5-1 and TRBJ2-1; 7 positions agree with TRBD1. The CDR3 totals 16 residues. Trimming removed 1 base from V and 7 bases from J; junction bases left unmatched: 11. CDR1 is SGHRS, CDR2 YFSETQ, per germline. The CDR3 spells CASSLTATGTWNEQFF. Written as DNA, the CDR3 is TGCGCCAGCAGCTTGACCGCGACAGGGACGTGGAATGAGCAGTTCTTC.

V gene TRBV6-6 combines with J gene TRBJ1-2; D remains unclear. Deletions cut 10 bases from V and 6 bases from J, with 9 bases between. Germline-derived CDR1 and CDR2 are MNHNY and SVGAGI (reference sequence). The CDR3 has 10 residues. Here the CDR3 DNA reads TGTGCCACCTCCTGGGATGGCTACACCTTC. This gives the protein CATSWDGYTF.

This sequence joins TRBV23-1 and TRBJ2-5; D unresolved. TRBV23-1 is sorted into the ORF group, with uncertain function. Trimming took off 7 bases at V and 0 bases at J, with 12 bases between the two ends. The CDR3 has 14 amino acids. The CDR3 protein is CASTPYRHQETQYF. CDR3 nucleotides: TGCGCCAGCACCCCGTACCGCCACCAAGAGACCCAGTACTTC.

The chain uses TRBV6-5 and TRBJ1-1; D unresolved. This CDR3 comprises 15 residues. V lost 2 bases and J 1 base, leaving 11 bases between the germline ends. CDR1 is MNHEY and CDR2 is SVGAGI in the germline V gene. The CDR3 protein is CASSYRGLRNTEAFF. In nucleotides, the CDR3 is TGTGCCAGCAGTTACAGAGGGCTCAGGAACACTGAAGCTTTCTTT.

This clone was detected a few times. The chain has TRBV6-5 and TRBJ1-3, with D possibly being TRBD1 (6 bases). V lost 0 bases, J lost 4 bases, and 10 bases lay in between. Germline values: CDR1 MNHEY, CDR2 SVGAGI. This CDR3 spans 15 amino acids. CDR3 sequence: CASSYSETGGNTIYF. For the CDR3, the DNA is TGTGCCAGCAGTTACTCGGAGACAGGCGGAAACACCATATATTTT.

The chain's CDR3 is CASSYDPGGTGNTIYF. The CDR3 nucleotides are TGTGCCAGCAGTTACGACCCAGGGGGGACTGGAAACACCATATATTTT. The J gene is TRBJ1-3, the V gene TRBV6-5; the match to TRBD1 covers 7 bases. The CDR3 runs to 16 residues. Germline V lookup: CDR1 MNHEY, CDR2 SVGAGI. V gave up 2 bases and J gave up 2 bases; unmatched junction bases: 6.

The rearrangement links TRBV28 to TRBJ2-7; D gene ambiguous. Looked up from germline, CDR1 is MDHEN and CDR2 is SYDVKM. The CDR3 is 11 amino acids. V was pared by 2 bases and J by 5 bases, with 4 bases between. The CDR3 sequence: CASSLQDEQYF. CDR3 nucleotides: TGTGCCAGCAGTTTACAGGACGAGCAGTACTTC.

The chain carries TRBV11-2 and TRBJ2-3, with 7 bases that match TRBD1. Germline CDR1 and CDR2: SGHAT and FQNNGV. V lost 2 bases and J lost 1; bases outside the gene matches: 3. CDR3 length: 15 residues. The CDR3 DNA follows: TGTGCCAGCAGCTTACGGGACAGCCGCACAGATACGCAGTATTTT. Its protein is CASSLRDSRTDTQYF.

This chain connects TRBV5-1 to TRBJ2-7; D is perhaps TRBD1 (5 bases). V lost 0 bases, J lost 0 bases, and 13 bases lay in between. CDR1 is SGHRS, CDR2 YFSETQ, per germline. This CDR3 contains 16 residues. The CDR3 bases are TGCGCCAGCAGCTTGGATAGGGGCCCTAGCTCCTACGAGCAGTACTTC. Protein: CASSLDRGPSSYEQYF.